Presented here are 17 T cell receptor beta chains from one specimen sequenced in a study of spatial heterogeneity in lung cancer. Stated time point: sample taken at primary tumor resection. TCRdb re-derived calls from the 5' RACE reads in MiXCR, one entry per CDR3 protein. The repertoire has 45,000 to 55,000 distinct CDR3 sequences, about 5.8% of them found once; the top ten carry around 10%. Specimen: PBMCs, collected at surgery. These receptor sequences come from a male donor with early-stage non-small cell lung cancer.

This clonotype has ten or more counts. The rearrangement uses TRBV28 and TRBJ2-7; 7 bases agree with TRBD1. This CDR3 contains 14 residues. CDR1 is MDHEN and CDR2 is SYDVKM in the germline V gene. V trimming: 2 bases; J trimming: 6 bases; junction bases outside the gene matches: 7. CDR3 amino acids: CASSLNPGGIEQYF. The CDR3, as DNA: TGTGCCAGCAGTTTAAATCCAGGGGGTATCGAGCAGTACTTC. Combining the CDR3 with reference TRBV28 and TRBJ2-7 gives the whole variable domain DVKVTQSSRYLVKRTGEKVFLECVQDMDHENMFWYRQDPGLGLRLIYFSYDVKMKEKGDIPEGYSVSREKKERFSLILESASTNQTSMYLCASSLNPGGIEQYFGPGTRLTVT.

This clonotype came up many times. The CDR3 is CASSPTGGGYEQYF. Here the CDR3 DNA reads TGTGCCAGCAGCCCCACAGGGGGAGGCTACGAGCAGTACTTC. The rearrangement joins TRBV7-9 to TRBJ2-7; TRBD1 aligns across 8 bases. The J segment lost 3 bases and the V segment lost 5 bases, leaving 6 bases of the junction unmatched. The length of the CDR3 is 14 residues. Germline V lookup: CDR1 SEHNR, CDR2 FQNEAQ (reference sequence). The whole variable domain, remainder taken from reference TRBV7-9 and TRBJ2-7, is DTGVSQNPRHKITKRGQNVTFRCDPISEHNRLYWYRQTLGQGPEFLTYFQNEAQLEKSRLLSDRFSAERPKGSFSTLEIQRTEQGDSAMYLCASSPTGGGYEQYFGPGTRLTVT.

Ten or more counts support this clonotype. The V gene is TRBV2, the J gene TRBJ2-5; possibly TRBD2 for D (5 bases). Germline V gives CDR1 SNHLY, CDR2 FYNNEI. V was trimmed by 6 bases and J by 4 bases, leaving 6 bases between them. CDR3 length: 11 amino acids. CDR3 loop: CASRSGETQYF. The CDR3, as DNA: TGTGCCAGCAGAAGCGGAGAGACCCAGTACTTC. Full variable domain (outside the CDR3, taken from reference TRBV2 and TRBJ2-5): EPEVTQTPSHQVTQMGQEVILRCVPISNHLYFYWYRQILGQKVEFLVSFYNNEISEKSEIFDDQFSVERPDGSNFTLKIRSTKLEDSAMYFCASRSGETQYFGPGTRLLVL.

Ten or more counts support this clonotype. The V gene is TRBV11-2, the J gene TRBJ2-2; possible D gene TRBD1, 6 bases. V was clipped by 2 bases and J by 6 bases, with 13 bases between them. CDR1 is SGHAT, CDR2 FQNNGV, per germline. CDR3 size: 15 residues. Here the CDR3 reads CASSLPTGQPGELFF. The DNA of the CDR3 is TGTGCCAGCAGCTTACCCACCGGACAGCCCGGGGAGCTGTTTTTT.

This clonotype has a count of ten or more. One end of the junction is discordant with germline, which a read error may explain. The DNA of the CDR3 is TGTGCCAGCAGCCCCAGGACCCAAGGGACCCAGTACTTC. Encoded protein: CASSPRTQGTQYF. This chain links TRBV7-2 with TRBJ2-5; no definite D call. The CDR3 runs 13 residues. From germline, CDR1 is SGHTA and CDR2 FQGNSA. Full variable domain (missing parts from reference TRBV7-2 and TRBJ2-5): GAGVSQSPSNKVTEKGKDVELRCDPISGHTALYWYRQSLGQGLEFLIYFQGNSAPDKSGLPSDRFSAERTGGSVSTLTIQRTQQEDSAVYLCASSPRTQGTQYFGPGTRLLVL.

The V call is TRBV28, the J call TRBJ2-7; D uncertain. V was cut by 4 bases and J by 2 bases, with 9 bases left in between. Germline values: CDR1 MDHEN, CDR2 SYDVKM. The CDR3 has 13 amino acids. The CDR3 protein is CASSSNGPYEQYF. The CDR3 region has the DNA TGTGCCAGCAGTTCAAACGGACCCTACGAGCAGTACTTC.

This clonotype was seen repeatedly, ten times or more. V is TRBV19 and J is TRBJ2-2, with D hard to call. This CDR3 spans 13 amino acids. Germline V gives CDR1 LNHDA, CDR2 SQIVND (reference sequence). Between the trimmed V and J ends, which lost 5 bases and 4 bases, there was a span of 8 bases. CDR3 sequence reads: CASSVVFTGELFF. CDR3 nucleotide sequence: TGTGCCAGTAGTGTAGTCTTCACCGGGGAGCTGTTTTTT.

There are many counts of this clonotype. The chain recombines TRBV24-1 with TRBJ2-1; 7 positions match TRBD2. V gave up 1 base and J gave up 5 bases; unmatched junction bases: 10. CDR1 KGHDR and CDR2 SFDVKD come from the germline V gene. CDR3 length: 17 amino acids. The CDR3 sequence: CATSDLAGPGPDNEQFF. The CDR3 coding sequence is TGTGCCACCAGTGATTTAGCGGGGCCAGGACCTGACAATGAGCAGTTCTTC.

J is TRBJ2-1 and V is TRBV29-1, with 10 positions matching TRBD2. The CDR3 is 15 amino acids. Germline loops: CDR1 SQVTM, CDR2 ANQGSEA. V was clipped by 6 bases and J by 2 bases; unmatched bases: 7. The CDR3: CSVAGGPFTYNEQFF. The CDR3 nucleotides read TGCAGCGTAGCGGGAGGGCCCTTCACCTACAATGAGCAGTTCTTC.

This clonotype was recorded at least ten times. The J gene is TRBJ2-1, the V gene TRBV6-6; the D gene is possibly TRBD2 (6 bases). The CDR3 runs 13 residues. V gave up 6 bases and J gave up 8 bases, with 14 bases separating them. In germline, CDR1 is MNHNY, CDR2 SVGAGI (reference sequence). The CDR3 here is CASRITGEDEQFF. The CDR3 DNA sequence: TGTGCCAGCAGGATAACGGGAGAAGATGAGCAGTTCTTC.

There are many counts of this clonotype. The genes are TRBV5-1 and TRBJ2-7, with a weak D call TRBD2 (6 bases). CDR1 is SGHRS, CDR2 YFSETQ, per germline. The CDR3 length is 14 residues. Trimming shortened V by 4 bases and J by 3 bases, and 14 bases separated the two germline ends. The CDR3 region is CASSTGDSFYEQYF. The CDR3 DNA reads TGCGCCAGCAGCACCGGGGACTCCTTCTACGAGCAGTACTTC.

This clonotype was counted a few times. The chain combines TRBV19 with TRBJ2-3; weak D call: TRBD1 (6 bases). This CDR3 is built from 15 residues. V was trimmed by 5 bases and J by 0 bases, leaving 12 bases between them. Germline CDR1 LNHDA, CDR2 SQIVND (reference sequence). The CDR3 DNA is TGTGCCAGTAGTTTACAGGGCGTTAGCACAGATACGCAGTATTTT. Translation: CASSLQGVSTDTQYF.

This clonotype came up a few times. V gene TRBV7-6 combines with J gene TRBJ2-7, with D perhaps being TRBD1 or TRBD2 (5 bases each). Looked up from germline, CDR1 is SGHVS and CDR2 is FNYEAQ. V lost 1 base to trimming and J lost 2 bases, with 9 bases between them. The CDR3 loop spans 14 amino acids. CDR3 in amino acids: CASSLEGTAYEQYF. For the CDR3, the DNA is TGTGCCAGCAGCTTAGAGGGGACGGCCTACGAGCAGTACTTC. The entire variable domain, with the rest obtained from reference TRBV7-6 and TRBJ2-7, is as follows: GAGVSQSPRYKVTKRGQDVALRCDPISGHVSLYWYRQALGQGPEFLTYFNYEAQQDKSGLPNDRFSAERPEGSISTLTIQRTEQRDSAMYRCASSLEGTAYEQYFGPGTRLTVT.

With regard to this clonotype: This may be a read error: a much more frequent sequence differs by one nucleotide. The V gene is TRBV12-3 or TRBV12-4, the J gene TRBJ2-3; 9 positions match TRBD2. V lost 5 bases, J lost 0 bases, and 6 bases stayed unmatched. The CDR3 has 16 amino acids. CDR3 sequence: CASSRLTSGSTDTQYF. In nucleotides, the CDR3 is TGTGCCAGCAGTCGGCTGACTAGCGGAAGCACAGATACGCAGTATTTT.

In its sample, this clonotype was seen a few times. The chain couples TRBV24-1 to TRBJ2-4, with 11 nucleotides matching TRBD2. The CDR3 totals 18 residues. CDR1 and CDR2 (germline): KGHDR, SFDVKD. With V trimmed by 4 bases and J by 10 bases, 17 bases remained unmatched. This chain's CDR3 is CATSDPRDTSGRKGIQYF. CDR3 nucleotide sequence: TGTGCCACCAGTGACCCCCGGGACACTAGCGGGAGAAAGGGAATTCAGTACTTC.

This clonotype was recorded many times. The rearrangement uses TRBV9 and TRBJ2-3; D remains unclear. V was pared by 2 bases and J by 6 bases, with 13 bases between. The germline V gene encodes CDR1 SGDLS and CDR2 YYNGEE. The CDR3 runs to 14 residues. The CDR3 is CASSVGPDRDTQYF. CDR3 coding DNA: TGTGCCAGCAGCGTTGGTCCGGATAGGGATACGCAGTATTTT.

This clonotype has at least ten counts. As DNA, the CDR3 is TGTGCCAGCAGCTTGGACCCGGGATCCCGGGGCTACACCTTC. As protein: CASSLDPGSRGYTF. This chain connects TRBV5-4 to TRBJ1-2, with D unresolved. The V gene lost 0 bases and the J gene lost 8 bases, with 14 bases spanning the gap. The V gene's germline CDR1 is SGHNT and CDR2 YYREEE (reference sequence). The CDR3 spans 14 residues.